This TCR beta chain emerged from a study of shared clonotypes between healthy human individuals. Study-level information: CD4 naive cells filled three plates per donor, CD4 memory three, CD8 naive two and CD8 memory one. The study, taken as a whole, reports: Compared with memory subsets, naive subsets generally had larger estimated richness. Few donors limited the genetic and exposure-history diversity represented. Of the naive CD4 clonotypes, approximately 5% were shared across a few donors.

The CDR3 length is 14 residues. V gave up 0 bases and J gave up 5 bases, with 11 bases separating them. CDR1 is SGDLS, CDR2 YYNGEE, per germline. Clones were sequenced by immunoSEQ multiplex PCR, and TCRdb holds only the in-frame ones, with some missing. The sample lists hundreds of thousands of clones, around 78% seen once, with 1.5% to 2% in the top ten. This clone was detected a few times. Its antigen is not identified. The chain is built from TRBV9 and TRBJ2-5, with D tentatively TRBD2 (6 bases). The receptor's source is a woman aged 25-40 years in good health. The sample consisted of memory CD4+ T cells sorted from blood. Subset meaning: CD45RA-negative fraction. The CDR3 coding sequence is TGTGCCAGCAGCGTAGCTGGGGGGACGGAGACCCAGTACTTC. This sequence encodes CASSVAGGTETQYF.